This TCR beta chain was documented in a study of cytomegalovirus exposure and HLA in healthy donors. Study in general: A preliminary data release comprised roughly 85 million unique TCRs obtained from HLA-typed donors. Study-wide results and limits: A missense variant in DCLRE1C was later tied to TCR beta V- and J-gene trimming. The likely explanation for a cluster of highly shared sequence variants was sequencing artifact. The study listed approximately 160 cytomegalovirus-associated TCR beta chains.

Both 60 Vbeta primers and 13 Jbeta primers went into the PCR. Using immunoSEQ multiplex PCR, the repertoire was profiled, and TCRdb retains in-frame clones only, with some absent. The repertoire has about 200,000 clones, 81% of them found once; the top ten carry about 1.8%. As concerns this clone: What it binds is unknown.

The CDR3 has 16 residues. Germline assignment: CDR1 WSHSY and CDR2 SAAADI. V lost 9 bases and J lost 5; bases outside the gene matches: 9. The sequencing input was PBMCs. This TCR was recovered from a man between 18 and 29 years old in good health and CMV-seronegative. J is TRBJ2-5 and V is TRBV10-2; TRBD2 matches 16 bases. The CDR3 here is CASRGTSGGAGETQYF. The CDR3 DNA is TGCGCCAGTAGAGGGACTAGCGGGGGGGCCGGGGAGACCCAGTACTTC.